The table lists the clone carrying this T cell receptor beta chain with a few counts. The CDR3 totals 13 residues. V lost 1 base to trimming and J lost 7 bases, with 8 bases between them. Looked up from germline, CDR1 is SGHDT and CDR2 is YYEEEE. The entry originates in a study of technical replicates of blood from a few donors. Sequenced by immunoSEQ multiplex PCR; TCRdb stores in-frame clones only, minus some. Of 55,000 to 85,000 clones listed, about 96% are singletons. This TCR came from a human donor in good health. This chain connects TRBV5-6 to TRBJ2-2; D uncertain. Source material: T cells isolated from PBMCs. The CDR3 region is CASSLQWYGELFF. The CDR3, as DNA: TGTGCCAGCAGCTTGCAGTGGTACGGGGAGCTGTTTTTT.